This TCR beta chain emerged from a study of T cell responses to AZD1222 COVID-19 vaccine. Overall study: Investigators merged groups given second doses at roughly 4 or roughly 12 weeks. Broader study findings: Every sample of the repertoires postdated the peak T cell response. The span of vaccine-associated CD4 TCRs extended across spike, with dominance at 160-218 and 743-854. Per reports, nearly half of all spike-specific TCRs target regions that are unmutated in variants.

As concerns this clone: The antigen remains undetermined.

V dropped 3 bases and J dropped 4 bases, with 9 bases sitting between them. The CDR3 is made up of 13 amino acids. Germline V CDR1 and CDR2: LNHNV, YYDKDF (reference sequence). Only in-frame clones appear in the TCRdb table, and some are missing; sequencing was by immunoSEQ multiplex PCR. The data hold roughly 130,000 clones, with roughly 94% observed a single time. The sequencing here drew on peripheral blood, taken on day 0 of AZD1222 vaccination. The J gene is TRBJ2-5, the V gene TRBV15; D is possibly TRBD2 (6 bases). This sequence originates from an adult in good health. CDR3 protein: CATSRGGGETQYF. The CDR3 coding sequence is TGTGCCACCAGCAGGGGGGGTGGAGAGACCCAGTACTTC.